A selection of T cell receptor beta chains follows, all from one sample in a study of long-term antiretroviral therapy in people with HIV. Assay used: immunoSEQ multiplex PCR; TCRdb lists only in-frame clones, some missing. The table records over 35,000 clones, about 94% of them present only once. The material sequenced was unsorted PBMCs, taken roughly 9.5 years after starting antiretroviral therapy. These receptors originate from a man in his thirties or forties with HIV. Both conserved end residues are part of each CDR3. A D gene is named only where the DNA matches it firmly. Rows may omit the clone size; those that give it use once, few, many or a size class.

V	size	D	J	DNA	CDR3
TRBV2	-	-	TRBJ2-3	TGTGCCACCGTAAACCCAAAGGATAGCACAGATACGCAGTATTTT	CATVNPKDSTDTQYF
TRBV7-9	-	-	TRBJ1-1	TGTGCCAGCAGCCCACGGCCGGGGGAGAAGAACACTGAAGCTTTCTTT	CASSPRPGEKNTEAFF
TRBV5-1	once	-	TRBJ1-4	TGCGCCAGCAGCTCCCGAGGGGGAGGCGAAAAACTGTTTTTT	CASSSRGGGEKLFF
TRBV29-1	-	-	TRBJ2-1	TGCAGCGTTGAAAACACCAGACGCAATGAGCAGTTCTTC	CSVENTRRNEQFF
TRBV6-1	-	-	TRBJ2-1	TGTGCCAGCAGTGGAGAACAGGGCAATGAGCAGTTCTTC	CASSGEQGNEQFF
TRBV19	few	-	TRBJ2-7	TGTGCCAGTAGCTGGGCCCCCCTTAGCTACGAGCAGTACTTC	CASSWAPLSYEQYF
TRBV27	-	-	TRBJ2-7	TGTGCCAGCAGTTTATCCAGTACCTACGAGCAGTACTTC	CASSLSSTYEQYF
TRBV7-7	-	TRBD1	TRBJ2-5	TGTGCTAGCAGCCCCAGAAGGACAGGGGAGGAGACCCAGTACTTC	CASSPRRTGEETQYF
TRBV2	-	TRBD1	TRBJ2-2	TGTGCCAGCAGTCTAGGACAGGGGGTAGGCGGGGAGCTGTTTTTT	CASSLGQGVGGELFF
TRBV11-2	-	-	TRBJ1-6	TGTGCCAGCAGCGGAATGGGGAGCTCCTATAATTCACCCCTCCACTTT	CASSGMGSSYNSPLHF
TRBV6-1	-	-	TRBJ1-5	TGTGCCAGCGAGAGGACCTCTGGCCAGCCCCAGCATTTT	CASERTSGQPQHF
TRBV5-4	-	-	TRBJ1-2	TGTGCCAGCAAGGGCCTTGCGTATGGCTACACCTTC	CASKGLAYGYTF
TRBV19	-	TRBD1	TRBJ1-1	TGTGCCAGTAGTACGCCAACAGGGGGGACAAACACTGAAGCTTTCTTT	CASSTPTGGTNTEAFF
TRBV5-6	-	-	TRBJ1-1	TGTGCCAGCAGCTTGATCGTCGGGGAAGCTTTCTTT	CASSLIVGEAFF
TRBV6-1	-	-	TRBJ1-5	TGTGCCAGCAGTGAAGGACAGGCCTTCGGGCAGCCCCAGCATTTT	CASSEGQAFGQPQHF
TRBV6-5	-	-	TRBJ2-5	TGTGCCAGCAGTTACTCGGGCAGTAGGGGACAAGAGACCCAGTACTTC	CASSYSGSRGQETQYF
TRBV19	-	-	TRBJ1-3	TGTGCCAGTAGCTCGGGGTTATCGCTGTTTGGAAACACCATATATTTT	CASSSGLSLFGNTIYF
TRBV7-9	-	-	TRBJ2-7	TGTGCCAGTTCTCCTGGGCAGGGGTGGGACGAGCAGTACTTC	CASSPGQGWDEQYF
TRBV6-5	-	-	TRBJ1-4	TGTGCCAGCGCCGGGACGGGTCTAGGGGAACTGTTTTTT	CASAGTGLGELFF
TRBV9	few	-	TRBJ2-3	TGTGCCAGCAGCGTAGCGACAGATACGCAGTATTTT	CASSVATDTQYF
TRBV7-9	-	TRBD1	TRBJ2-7	TGTGCCAGCAGCAGTCAAGGACAGGGTTCCTACGAGCAGTACTTC	CASSSQGQGSYEQYF
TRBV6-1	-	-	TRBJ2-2	TGTGCCAGCACTAACCCCGGTGGGGAGCTGTTTTTT	CASTNPGGELFF
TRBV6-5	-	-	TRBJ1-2	TGTGCCAGCAGTTACTCTGACAGATACTATGGCTACACCTTC	CASSYSDRYYGYTF
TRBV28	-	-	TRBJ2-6	TGTGCCAGCAGGTCCGCAGGGTCCGGGGCCAACGTCCTGACTTTC	CASRSAGSGANVLTF
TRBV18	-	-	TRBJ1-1	TGTGCCAGCTCACCACCGCCCCAGGGGAATGAAGCTTTCTTT	CASSPPPQGNEAFF
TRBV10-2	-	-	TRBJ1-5	TGCGCCAGCAAGTCTCAGGGCGAATATAGCAATCAGCCCCAGCATTTT	CASKSQGEYSNQPQHF
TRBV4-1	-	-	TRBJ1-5	TGCGCCAGCAGCCAAGCTATGAGAGCCCTAGGGCAGCCCCAGCATTTT	CASSQAMRALGQPQHF
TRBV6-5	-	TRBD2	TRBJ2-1	TGTGCCAGCAGCCCTAGCGGGGGGTCGTACAATGAGCAGTTCTTC	CASSPSGGSYNEQFF
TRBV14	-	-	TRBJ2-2	TGTGCCAGCCCCATGTTGTTCAAAGAGGGCGGCGGGGAGCTGTTTTTT	CASPMLFKEGGGELFF
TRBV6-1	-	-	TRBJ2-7	TGTGCCAGCAGTGAAGCGCGCCTGTCCTACGAGCAGTACTTC	CASSEARLSYEQYF
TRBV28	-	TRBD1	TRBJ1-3	TGTGCCAGCAGTTCGCCTCCGGGACAGTCTTCTGGAAACACCATATATTTT	CASSSPPGQSSGNTIYF
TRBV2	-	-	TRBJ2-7	TGTGCCAGCAGGTGGTACGAGCAGTACTTC	CASRWYEQYF
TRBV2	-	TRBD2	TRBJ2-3	TGTGCCAGCAGTCCCACCAGCGGGGTCCTCACAGATACGCAGTATTTT	CASSPTSGVLTDTQYF
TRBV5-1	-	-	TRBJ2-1	TGCGCCAGCAGCTTCCCAGCAAACAATGAGCAGTTCTTC	CASSFPANNEQFF
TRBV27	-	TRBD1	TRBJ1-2	TGTGCCAGCAGTTCGGACAGGGGGCTGGCAGGAGGCTACACCTTC	CASSSDRGLAGGYTF
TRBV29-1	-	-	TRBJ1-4	TGCAGCGCCGTCAGCTCCCGTAATGAAAAACTGTTTTTT	CSAVSSRNEKLFF
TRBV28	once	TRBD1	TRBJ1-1	TGTGCCAGCAATAACAGGGGGCTTGGGACTGAAGCTTTCTTT	CASNNRGLGTEAFF
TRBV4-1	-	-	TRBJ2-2	TGCGCCAGCAGCCAAGAAGGGGGGAGACAGGGACGCACCGGGGAGCTGTTTTTT	CASSQEGGRQGRTGELFF
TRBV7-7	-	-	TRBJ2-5	TGTGCTAGCAGCCCCGGGCCACTCCAAGAGACCCAGTACTTC	CASSPGPLQETQYF
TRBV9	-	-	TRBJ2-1	TGTGCCAGCAGCGTAGGTGGTAGCGGAAGGGGGCAGTTCTTC	CASSVGGSGRGQFF
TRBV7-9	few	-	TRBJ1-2	TGTGCCAGCAGCTTAGCGCTAGGCTACACCTTC	CASSLALGYTF
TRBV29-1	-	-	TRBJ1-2	TGCAGCGTTGTGGCGAGGGGTACTAACTATGGCTACACCTTC	CSVVARGTNYGYTF
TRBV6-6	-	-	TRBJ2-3	TGTGCCAGCAGGGGCGCCGGGCCGAGTACGCAGTATTTT	CASRGAGPSTQYF
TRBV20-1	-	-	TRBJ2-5	TGCAGTGCTAGTCGTGCGGAGACCCAGTACTTC	CSASRAETQYF
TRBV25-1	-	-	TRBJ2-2	TGTGCCAGCAAAACCGCTTACACCGGGGAGCTGTTTTTT	CASKTAYTGELFF
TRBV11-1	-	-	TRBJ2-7	TGTGCCAGCAGCTTAGCCCGGGGATACGAGCAGTACTTC	CASSLARGYEQYF
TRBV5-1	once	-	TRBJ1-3	TGCGCCAGCGCCACTTCTGCGTCTGGAAACACCATATATTTT	CASATSASGNTIYF
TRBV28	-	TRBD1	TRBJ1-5	TGTGCCAGCAGTTTCAGGGGGAGCAATCAGCCCCAGCATTTT	CASSFRGSNQPQHF
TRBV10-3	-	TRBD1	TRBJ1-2	TGTGCCATCAGTGAGTCAGGCCCGGGACAGGGGTATGGCTACACCTTC	CAISESGPGQGYGYTF
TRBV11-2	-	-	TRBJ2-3	TGTGCCAGCAGCTTTCACACAGATACGCAGTATTTT	CASSFHTDTQYF
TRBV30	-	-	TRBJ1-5	TGTGCCTGGAGTTTTGGCACAGCCCATCAGCCCCAGCATTTT	CAWSFGTAHQPQHF
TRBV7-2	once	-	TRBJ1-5	TGTGCCAGCAGCTCGGGACTGACCAATCAGCCCCAGCATTTT	CASSSGLTNQPQHF
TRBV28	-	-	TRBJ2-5	TGTGCCTCGTCGAGAGGCCCCCAAGAGACCCAGTACTTC	CASSRGPQETQYF
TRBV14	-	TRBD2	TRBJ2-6	TGTGCCAGCAGCCCGAGACTAGCGGGTGCCTCTGGGGCCAACGTCCTGACTTTC	CASSPRLAGASGANVLTF
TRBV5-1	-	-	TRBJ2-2	TGCGCCAGCACCACGGACACCGGGGAGCTGTTTTTT	CASTTDTGELFF
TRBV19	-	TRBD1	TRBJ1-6	TGTGCCAGTAGTCCACAGGGGGCGGGTTCACCCCTCCACTTT	CASSPQGAGSPLHF
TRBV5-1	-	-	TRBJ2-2	TGCGCCAGCAGTTCCGGACAGAACACCGGGGAGCTGTTTTTT	CASSSGQNTGELFF